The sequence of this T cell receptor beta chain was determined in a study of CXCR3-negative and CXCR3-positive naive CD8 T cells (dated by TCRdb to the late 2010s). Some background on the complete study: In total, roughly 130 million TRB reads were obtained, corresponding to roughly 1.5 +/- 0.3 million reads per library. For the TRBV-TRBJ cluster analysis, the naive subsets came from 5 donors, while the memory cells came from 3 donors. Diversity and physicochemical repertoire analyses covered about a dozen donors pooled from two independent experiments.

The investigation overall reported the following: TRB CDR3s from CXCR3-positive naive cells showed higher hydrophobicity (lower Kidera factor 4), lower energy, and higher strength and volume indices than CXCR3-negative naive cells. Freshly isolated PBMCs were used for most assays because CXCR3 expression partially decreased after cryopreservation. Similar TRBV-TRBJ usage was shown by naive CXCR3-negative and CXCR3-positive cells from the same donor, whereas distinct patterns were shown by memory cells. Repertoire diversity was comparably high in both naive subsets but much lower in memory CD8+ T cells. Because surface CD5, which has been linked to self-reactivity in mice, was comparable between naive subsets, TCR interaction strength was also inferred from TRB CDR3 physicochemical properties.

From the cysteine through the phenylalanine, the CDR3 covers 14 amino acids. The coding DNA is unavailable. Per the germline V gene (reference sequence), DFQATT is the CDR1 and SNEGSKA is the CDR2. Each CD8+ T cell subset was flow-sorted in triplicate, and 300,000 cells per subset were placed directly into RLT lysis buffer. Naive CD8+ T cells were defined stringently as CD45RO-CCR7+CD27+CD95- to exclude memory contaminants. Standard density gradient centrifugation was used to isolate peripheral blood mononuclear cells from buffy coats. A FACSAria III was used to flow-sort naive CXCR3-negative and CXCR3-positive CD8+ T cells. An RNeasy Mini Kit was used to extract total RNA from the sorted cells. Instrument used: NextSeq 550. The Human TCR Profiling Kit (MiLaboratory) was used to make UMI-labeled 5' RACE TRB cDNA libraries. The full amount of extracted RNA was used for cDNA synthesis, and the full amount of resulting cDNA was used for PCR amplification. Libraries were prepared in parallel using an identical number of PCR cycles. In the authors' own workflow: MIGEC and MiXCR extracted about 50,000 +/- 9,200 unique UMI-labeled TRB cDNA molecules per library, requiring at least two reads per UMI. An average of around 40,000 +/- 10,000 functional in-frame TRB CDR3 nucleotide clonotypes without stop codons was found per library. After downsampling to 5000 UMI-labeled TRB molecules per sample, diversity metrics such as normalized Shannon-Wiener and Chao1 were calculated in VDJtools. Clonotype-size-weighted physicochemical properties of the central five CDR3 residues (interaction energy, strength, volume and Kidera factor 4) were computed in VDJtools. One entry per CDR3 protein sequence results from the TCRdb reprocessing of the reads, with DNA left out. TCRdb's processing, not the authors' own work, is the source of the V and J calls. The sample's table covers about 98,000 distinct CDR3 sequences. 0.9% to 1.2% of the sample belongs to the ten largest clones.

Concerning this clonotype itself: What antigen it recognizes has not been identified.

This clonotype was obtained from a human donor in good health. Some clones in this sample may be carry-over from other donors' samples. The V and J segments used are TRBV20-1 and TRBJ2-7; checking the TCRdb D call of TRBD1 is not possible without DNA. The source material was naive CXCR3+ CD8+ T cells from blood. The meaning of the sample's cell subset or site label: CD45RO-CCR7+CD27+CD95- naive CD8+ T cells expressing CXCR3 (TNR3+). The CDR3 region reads CSAQLGGDPYEQYF.